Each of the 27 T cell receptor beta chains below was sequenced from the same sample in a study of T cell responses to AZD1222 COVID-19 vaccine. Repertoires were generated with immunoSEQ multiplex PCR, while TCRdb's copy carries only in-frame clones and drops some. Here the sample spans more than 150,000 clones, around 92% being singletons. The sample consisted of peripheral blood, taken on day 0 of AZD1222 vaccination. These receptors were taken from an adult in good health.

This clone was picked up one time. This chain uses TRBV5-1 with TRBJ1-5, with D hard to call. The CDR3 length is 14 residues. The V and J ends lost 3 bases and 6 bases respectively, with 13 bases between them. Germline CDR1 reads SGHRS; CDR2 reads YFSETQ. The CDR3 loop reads CASSSTGVGQPQHF. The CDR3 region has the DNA TGCGCCAGCAGCTCGACCGGGGTGGGTCAGCCCCAGCATTTT.

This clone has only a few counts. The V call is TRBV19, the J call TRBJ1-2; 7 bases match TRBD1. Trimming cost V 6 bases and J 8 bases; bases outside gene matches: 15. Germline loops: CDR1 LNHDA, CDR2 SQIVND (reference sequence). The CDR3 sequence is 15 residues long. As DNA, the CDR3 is TGTGCCAGTAGCGCTGGACAGGCTGTTATGGGCGGCTACACCTTC. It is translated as CASSAGQAVMGGYTF. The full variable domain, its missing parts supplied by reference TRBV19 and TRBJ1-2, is DGGITQSPKYLFRKEGQNVTLSCEQNLNHDAMYWYRQDPGQGLRLIYYSQIVNDFQKGDIAEGYSVSREKKESFPLTVTSAQKNPTAFYLCASSAGQAVMGGYTFGSGTRLTVV.

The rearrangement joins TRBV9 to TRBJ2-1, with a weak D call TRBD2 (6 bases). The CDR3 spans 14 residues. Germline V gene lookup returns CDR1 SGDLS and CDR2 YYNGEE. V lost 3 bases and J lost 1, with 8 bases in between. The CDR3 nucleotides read TGTGCCAGCAGCGCGGGGGATTCCTACAATGAGCAGTTCTTC. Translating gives CASSAGDSYNEQFF.

This CDR3 is CSASLFWTESNQPQHF. The CDR3 DNA sequence: TGCAGTGCTAGTTTGTTTTGGACAGAAAGCAATCAGCCCCAGCATTTT. The gene calls are TRBV20-1 and TRBJ1-5, with TRBD1 as a possible D gene (6 bases). The CDR3 is made up of 16 amino acids. The V and J ends lost 3 bases and 1 base respectively, with 16 bases between them. Germline V gives CDR1 DFQATT, CDR2 SNEGSKA (reference sequence).

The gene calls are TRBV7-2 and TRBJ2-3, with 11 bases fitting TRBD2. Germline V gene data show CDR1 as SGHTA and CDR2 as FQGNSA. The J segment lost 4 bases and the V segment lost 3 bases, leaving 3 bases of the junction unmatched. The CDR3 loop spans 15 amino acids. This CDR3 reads CASSFIAGGADTQYF. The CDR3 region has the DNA TGTGCCAGCAGCTTTATAGCGGGGGGGGCAGATACGCAGTATTTT.

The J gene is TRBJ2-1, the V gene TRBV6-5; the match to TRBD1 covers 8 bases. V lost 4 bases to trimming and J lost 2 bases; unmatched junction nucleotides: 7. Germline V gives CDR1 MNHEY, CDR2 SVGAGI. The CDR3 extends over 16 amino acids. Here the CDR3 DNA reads TGTGCCAGCAGTTCCCCAGGACAGGGAACCTACAATGAGCAGTTCTTC. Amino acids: CASSSPGQGTYNEQFF.

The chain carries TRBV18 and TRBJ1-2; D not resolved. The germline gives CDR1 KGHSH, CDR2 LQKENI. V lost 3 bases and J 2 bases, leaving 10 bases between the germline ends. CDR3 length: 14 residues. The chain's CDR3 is CASSPVDGNYGYTF. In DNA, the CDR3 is TGTGCCAGCTCACCCGTGGACGGGAACTATGGCTACACCTTC.

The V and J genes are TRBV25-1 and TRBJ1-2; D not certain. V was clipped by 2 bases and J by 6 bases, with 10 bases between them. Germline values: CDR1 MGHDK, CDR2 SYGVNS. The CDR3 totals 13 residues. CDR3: CASSEIWANGYTF. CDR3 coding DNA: TGTGCCAGCAGTGAAATCTGGGCTAATGGCTACACCTTC.

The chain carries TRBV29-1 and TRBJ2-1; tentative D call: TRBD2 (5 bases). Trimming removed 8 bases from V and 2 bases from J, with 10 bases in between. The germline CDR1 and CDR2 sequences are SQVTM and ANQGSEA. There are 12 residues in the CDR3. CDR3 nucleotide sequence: TGCAGCTCAGCGGAACCCTACAATGAGCAGTTCTTC. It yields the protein CSSAEPYNEQFF.

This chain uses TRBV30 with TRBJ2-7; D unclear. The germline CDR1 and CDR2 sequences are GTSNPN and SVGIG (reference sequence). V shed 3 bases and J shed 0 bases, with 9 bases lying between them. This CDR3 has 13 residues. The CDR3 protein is CAWSWPPSYEQYF. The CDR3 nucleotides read TGTGCCTGGAGCTGGCCCCCCTCCTACGAGCAGTACTTC.

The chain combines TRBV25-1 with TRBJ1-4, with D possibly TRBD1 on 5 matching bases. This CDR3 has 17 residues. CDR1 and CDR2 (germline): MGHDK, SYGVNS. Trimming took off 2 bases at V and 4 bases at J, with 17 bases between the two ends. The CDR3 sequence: CASSEMGTQGRNEKLFF. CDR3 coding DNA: TGTGCCAGCAGTGAAATGGGGACGCAGGGTCGTAATGAAAAACTGTTTTTT.

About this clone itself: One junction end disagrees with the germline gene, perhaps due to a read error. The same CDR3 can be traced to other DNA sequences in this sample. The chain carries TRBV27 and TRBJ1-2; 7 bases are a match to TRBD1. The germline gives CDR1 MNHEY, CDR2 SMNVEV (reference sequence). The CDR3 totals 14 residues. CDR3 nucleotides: TGTGCCAGCAGCCCGACAGGGCTTAACTATGGCTATACCTTC. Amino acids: CASSPTGLNYGYTF.

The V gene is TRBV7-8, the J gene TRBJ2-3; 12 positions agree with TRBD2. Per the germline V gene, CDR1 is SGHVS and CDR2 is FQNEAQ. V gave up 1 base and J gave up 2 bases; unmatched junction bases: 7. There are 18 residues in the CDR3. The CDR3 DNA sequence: TGTGCCAGCAGCTTAGGGCGATGGACTAGCGGGACCACAGATACGCAGTATTTT. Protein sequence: CASSLGRWTSGTTDTQYF.

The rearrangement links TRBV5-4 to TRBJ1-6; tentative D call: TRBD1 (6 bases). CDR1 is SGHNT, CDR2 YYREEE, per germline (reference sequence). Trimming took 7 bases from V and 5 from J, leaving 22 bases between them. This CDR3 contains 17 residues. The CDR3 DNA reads TGTGCCAGCCAGTTTTTGGGGGGGACATTAAATAATTCACCCCTCCACTTT. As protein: CASQFLGGTLNNSPLHF.

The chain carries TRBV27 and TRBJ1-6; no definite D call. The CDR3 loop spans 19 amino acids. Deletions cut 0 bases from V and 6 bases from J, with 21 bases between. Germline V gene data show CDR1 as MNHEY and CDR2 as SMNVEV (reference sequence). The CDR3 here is CASSLSPPFPGSRNSPLHF. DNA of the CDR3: TGTGCCAGCAGTTTATCCCCCCCCTTCCCGGGAAGTCGTAATTCACCCCTCCACTTT.

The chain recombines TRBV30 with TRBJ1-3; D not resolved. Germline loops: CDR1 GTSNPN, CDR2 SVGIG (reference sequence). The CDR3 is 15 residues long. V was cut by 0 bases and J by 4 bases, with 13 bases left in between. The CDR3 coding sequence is TGTGCCTGGAGTGTAATTCTAGGGTCAGGAAACACCATATATTTT. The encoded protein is CAWSVILGSGNTIYF. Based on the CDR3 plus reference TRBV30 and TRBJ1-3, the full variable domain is SQTIHQWPATLVQPVGSPLSLECTVEGTSNPNLYWYRQAAGRGLQLLFYSVGIGQISSEVPQNLSASRPQDRQFILSSKKLLLSDSGFYLCAWSVILGSGNTIYFGEGSWLTVV.

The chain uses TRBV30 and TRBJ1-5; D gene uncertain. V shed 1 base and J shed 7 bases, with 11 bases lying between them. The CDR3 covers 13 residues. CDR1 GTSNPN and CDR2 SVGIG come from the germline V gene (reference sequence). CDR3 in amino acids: CAWSAQSGQPQHF. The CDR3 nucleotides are TGTGCCTGGAGTGCTCAGAGCGGGCAGCCCCAGCATTTT. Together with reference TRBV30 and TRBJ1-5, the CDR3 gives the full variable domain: SQTIHQWPATLVQPVGSPLSLECTVEGTSNPNLYWYRQAAGRGLQLLFYSVGIGQISSEVPQNLSASRPQDRQFILSSKKLLLSDSGFYLCAWSAQSGQPQHFGDGTRLSIL.

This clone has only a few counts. This chain's CDR3 is CASSSGTGVTEAFF. The DNA for the CDR3 is TGTGCCAGCAGCAGTGGGACAGGGGTAACTGAAGCTTTCTTT. The chain joins TRBV7-9 to TRBJ1-1; 10 bases are shared with TRBD1. CDR1 and CDR2 (germline): SEHNR, FQNEAQ (reference sequence). CDR3 length: 14 residues. V lost 5 bases, J lost 5 bases, and 5 bases stayed unmatched.

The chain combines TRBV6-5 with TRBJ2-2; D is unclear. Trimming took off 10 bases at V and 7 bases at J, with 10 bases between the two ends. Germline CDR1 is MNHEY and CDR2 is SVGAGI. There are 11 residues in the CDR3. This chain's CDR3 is CATAADGELFF. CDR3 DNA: TGTGCCACCGCTGCGGACGGGGAGCTGTTTTTT.

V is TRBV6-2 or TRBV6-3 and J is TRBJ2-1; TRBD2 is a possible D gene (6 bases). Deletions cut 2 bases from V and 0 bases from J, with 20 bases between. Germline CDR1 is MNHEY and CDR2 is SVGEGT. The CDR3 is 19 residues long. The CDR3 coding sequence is TGTGCCAGCAGTTACGCCGGTGGACCGCGAGCGGGCTCCTACAATGAGCAGTTCTTC. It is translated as CASSYAGGPRAGSYNEQFF.

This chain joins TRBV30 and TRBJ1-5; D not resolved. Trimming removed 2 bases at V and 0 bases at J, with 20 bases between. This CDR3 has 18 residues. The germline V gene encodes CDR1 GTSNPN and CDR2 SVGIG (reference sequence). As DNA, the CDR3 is TGTGCCTGGAGTCCCCTGTCCCCGATAGTCCCTAGCAATCAGCCCCAGCATTTT. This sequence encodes CAWSPLSPIVPSNQPQHF.

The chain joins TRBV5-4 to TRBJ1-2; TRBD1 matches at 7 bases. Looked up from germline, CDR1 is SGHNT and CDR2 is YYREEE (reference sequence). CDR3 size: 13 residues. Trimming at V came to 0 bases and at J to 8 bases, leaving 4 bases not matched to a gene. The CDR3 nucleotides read TGTGCCAGCAGCTTGGTGCAGGGGGGCGGCTACACCTTC. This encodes CASSLVQGGGYTF. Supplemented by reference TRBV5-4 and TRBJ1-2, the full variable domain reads ETGVTQSPTHLIKTRGQQVTLRCSSQSGHNTVSWYQQALGQGPQFIFQYYREEENGRGNFPPRFSGLQFPNYSSELNVNALELDDSALYLCASSLVQGGGYTFGSGTRLTVV.

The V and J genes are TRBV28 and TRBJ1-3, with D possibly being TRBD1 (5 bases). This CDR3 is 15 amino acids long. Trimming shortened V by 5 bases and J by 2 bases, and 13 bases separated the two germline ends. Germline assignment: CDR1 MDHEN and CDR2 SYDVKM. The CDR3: CASSPYSGTGNTIYF. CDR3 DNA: TGTGCCAGCAGTCCGTACTCAGGGACTGGAAACACCATATATTTT.

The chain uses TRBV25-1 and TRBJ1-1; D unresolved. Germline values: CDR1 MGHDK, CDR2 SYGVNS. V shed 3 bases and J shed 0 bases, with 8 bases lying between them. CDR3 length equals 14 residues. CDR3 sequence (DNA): TGTGCCAGCAGTGATCAAAAGATGAACACTGAAGCTTTCTTT. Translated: CASSDQKMNTEAFF.

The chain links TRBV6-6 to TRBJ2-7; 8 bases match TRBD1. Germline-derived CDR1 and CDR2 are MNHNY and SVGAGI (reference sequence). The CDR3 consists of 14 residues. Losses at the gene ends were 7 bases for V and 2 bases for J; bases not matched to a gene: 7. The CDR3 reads CASTETGGPYEQYF. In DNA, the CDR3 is TGTGCCAGCACCGAAACAGGGGGACCCTACGAGCAGTACTTC.

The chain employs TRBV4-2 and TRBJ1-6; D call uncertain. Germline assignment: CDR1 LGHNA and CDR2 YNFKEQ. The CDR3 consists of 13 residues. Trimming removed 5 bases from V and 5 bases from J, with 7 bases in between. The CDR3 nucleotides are TGTGCCAGCAGCAGGGCCGATAATTCACCCCTCCACTTT. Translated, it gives CASSRADNSPLHF.

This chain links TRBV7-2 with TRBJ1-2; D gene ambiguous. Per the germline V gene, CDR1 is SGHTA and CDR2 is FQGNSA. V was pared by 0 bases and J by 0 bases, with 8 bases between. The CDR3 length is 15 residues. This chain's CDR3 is CASSLAVMANYGYTF. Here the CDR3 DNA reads TGTGCCAGCAGCTTAGCGGTTATGGCTAACTATGGCTACACCTTC.